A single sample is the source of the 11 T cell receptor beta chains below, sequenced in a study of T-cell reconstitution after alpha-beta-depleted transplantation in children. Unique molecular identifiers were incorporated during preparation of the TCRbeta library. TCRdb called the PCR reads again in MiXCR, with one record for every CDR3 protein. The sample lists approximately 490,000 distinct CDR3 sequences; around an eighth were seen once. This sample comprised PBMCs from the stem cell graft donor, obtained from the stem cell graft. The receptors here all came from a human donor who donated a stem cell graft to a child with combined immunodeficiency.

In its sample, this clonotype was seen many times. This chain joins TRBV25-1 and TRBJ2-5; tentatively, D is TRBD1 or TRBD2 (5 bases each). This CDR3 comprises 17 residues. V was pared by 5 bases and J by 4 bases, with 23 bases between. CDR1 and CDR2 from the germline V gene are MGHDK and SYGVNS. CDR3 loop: CASSRWGSREFGETQYF. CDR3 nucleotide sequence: TGTGCCAGCAGTAGGTGGGGGAGCAGGGAATTCGGAGAGACCCAGTACTTC.

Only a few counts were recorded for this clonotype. The CDR3 bases are TGCAGTGCTAGAGATGGAGGGCGTCCCGTGTTGGATGAGCAGTTCTTC. Its protein is CSARDGGRPVLDEQFF. The chain carries TRBV20-1 and TRBJ2-1, with TRBD2 as a possible D gene (6 bases). Between the trimmed V and J ends, which lost 0 bases and 8 bases, there was a span of 20 bases. Germline CDR1 DFQATT, CDR2 SNEGSKA (reference sequence). This CDR3 has 16 residues.

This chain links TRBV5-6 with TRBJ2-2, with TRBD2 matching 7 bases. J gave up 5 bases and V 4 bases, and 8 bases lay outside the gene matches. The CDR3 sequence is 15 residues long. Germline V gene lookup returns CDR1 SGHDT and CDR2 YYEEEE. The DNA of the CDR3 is TGTGCCAGCAGCGGGGAGGGCTGGGGAACCGGGGAGCTGTTTTTT. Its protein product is CASSGEGWGTGELFF.

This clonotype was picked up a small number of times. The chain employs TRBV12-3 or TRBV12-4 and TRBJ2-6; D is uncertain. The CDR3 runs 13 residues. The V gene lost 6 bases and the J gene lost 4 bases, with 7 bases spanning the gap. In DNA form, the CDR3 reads TGTGCCAGCAGGCTCCAAGGGGCCAACGTCCTGACTTTC. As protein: CASRLQGANVLTF.

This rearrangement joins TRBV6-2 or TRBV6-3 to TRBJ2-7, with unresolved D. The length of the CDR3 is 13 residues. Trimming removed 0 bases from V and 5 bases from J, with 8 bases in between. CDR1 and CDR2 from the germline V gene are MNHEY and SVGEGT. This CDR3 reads CASSYSNRNEQYF. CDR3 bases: TGTGCCAGCAGTTACTCGAATAGGAACGAGCAGTACTTC.

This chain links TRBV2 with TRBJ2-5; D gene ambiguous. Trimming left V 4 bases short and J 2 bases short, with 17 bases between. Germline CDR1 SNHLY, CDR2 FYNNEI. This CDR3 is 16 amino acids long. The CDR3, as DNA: TGTGCCAGCAGTGGAGTAGGCCTCACGTGGCAAGAGACCCAGTACTTC. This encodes CASSGVGLTWQETQYF.

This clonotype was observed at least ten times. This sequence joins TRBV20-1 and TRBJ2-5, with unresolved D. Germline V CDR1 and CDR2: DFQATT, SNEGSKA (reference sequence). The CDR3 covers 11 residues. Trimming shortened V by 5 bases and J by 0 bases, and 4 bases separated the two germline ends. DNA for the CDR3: TGCAGTGCTGAACACCAAGAGACCCAGTACTTC. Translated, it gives CSAEHQETQYF.

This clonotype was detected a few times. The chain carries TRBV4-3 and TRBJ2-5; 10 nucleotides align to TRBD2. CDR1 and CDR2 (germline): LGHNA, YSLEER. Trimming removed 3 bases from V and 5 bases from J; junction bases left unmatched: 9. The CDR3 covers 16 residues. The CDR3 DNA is TGCGCCAGCAGCCACTTGGGGCTAGCGGGAGTGGAGACCCAGTACTTC. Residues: CASSHLGLAGVETQYF.

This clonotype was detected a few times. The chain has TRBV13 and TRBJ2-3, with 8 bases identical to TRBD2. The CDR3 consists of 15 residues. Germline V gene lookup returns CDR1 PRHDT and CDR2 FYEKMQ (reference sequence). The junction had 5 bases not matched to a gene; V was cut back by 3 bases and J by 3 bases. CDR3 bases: TGTGCCAGCAGCTTCAACGGGGGGGCGACAGATACGCAGTATTTT. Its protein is CASSFNGGATDTQYF.

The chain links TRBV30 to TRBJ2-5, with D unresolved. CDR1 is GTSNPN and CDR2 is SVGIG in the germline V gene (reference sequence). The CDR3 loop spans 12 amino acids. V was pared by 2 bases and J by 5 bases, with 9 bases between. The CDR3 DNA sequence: TGTGCCTGGAGTCCTCCTACCGAGACCCAGTACTTC. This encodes CAWSPPTETQYF.

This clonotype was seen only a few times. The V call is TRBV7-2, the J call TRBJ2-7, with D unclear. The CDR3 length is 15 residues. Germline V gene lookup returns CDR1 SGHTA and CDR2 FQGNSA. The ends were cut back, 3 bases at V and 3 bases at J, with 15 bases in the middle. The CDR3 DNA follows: TGTGCCAGCAGCTTTTTGGATCTAGTAATCTACGAGCAGTACTTC. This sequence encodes CASSFLDLVIYEQYF.